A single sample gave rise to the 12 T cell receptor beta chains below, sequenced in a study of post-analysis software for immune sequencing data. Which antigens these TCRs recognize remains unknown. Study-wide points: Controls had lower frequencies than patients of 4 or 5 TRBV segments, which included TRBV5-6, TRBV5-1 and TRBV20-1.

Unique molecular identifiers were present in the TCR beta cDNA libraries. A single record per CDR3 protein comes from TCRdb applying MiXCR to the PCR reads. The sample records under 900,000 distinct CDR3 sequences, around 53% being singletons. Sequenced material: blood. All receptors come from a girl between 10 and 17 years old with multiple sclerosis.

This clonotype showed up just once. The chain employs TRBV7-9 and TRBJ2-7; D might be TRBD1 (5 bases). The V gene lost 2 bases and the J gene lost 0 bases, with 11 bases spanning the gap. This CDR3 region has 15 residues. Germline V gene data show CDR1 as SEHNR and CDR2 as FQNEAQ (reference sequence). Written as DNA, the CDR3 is TGTGCCAGCAGCTTAACAGGCCGGAGCTCCTACGAGCAGTACTTC. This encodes CASSLTGRSSYEQYF.

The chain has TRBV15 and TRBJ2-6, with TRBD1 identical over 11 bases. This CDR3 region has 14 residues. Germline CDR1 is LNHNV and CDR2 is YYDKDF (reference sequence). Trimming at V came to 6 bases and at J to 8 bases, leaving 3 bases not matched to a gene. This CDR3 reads CATSRTGGTNVLTF. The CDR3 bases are TGTGCCACCAGTAGGACAGGGGGCACCAACGTCCTGACTTTC. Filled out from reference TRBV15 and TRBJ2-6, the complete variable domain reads DAMVIQNPRYQVTQFGKPVTLSCSQTLNHNVMYWYQQKSSQAPKLLFHYYDKDFNNEADTPDNFQSRRPNTSFCFLDIRSPGLGDTAMYLCATSRTGGTNVLTFGAGSRLTVL.

The CDR3, as DNA: TGTGCCAGCAGCGAACTCGACAGGGAGTTTACCGCTGAAGCTTTCTTT. Its translation: CASSELDREFTAEAFF. The V call is TRBV7-9, the J call TRBJ1-1, with 7 positions matching TRBD1. V lost 5 bases and J lost 6; bases outside the gene matches: 15. CDR1 SEHNR and CDR2 FQNEAQ come from the germline V gene (reference sequence). This CDR3 has 16 residues.

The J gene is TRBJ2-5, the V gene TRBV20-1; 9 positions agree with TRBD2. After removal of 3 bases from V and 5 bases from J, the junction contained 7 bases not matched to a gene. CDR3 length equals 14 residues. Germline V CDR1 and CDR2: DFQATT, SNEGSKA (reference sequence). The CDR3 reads CSASWREGRETQYF. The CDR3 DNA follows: TGCAGTGCTAGCTGGCGGGAGGGCCGGGAGACCCAGTACTTC.

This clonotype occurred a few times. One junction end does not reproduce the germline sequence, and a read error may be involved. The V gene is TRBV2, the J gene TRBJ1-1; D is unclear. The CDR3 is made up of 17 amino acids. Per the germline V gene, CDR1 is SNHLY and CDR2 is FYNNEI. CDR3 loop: CASSEALGRLMNTEAFF. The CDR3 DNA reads TGTGCCAGTAGTGAAGCGCTTGGGCGGCTGATGAACACTGAAGCTTTCTTT.

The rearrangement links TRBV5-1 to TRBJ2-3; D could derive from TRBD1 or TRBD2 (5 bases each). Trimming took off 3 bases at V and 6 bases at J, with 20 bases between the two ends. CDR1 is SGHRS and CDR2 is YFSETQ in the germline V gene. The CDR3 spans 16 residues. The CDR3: CASSSNAGLRRDTQYF. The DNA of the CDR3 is TGCGCCAGCAGCTCTAACGCAGGGTTGCGGAGGGATACGCAGTATTTT.

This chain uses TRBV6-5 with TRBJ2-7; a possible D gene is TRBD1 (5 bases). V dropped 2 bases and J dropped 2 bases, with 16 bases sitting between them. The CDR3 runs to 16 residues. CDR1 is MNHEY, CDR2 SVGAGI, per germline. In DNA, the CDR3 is TGTGCCAGCAGTTACCGTCCCGGACAACGGGCCTACGAGCAGTACTTC. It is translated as CASSYRPGQRAYEQYF.

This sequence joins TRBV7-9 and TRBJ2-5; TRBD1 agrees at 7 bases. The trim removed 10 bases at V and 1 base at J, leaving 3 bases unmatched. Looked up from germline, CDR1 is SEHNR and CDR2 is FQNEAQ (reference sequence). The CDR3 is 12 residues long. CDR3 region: CATRGFQETQYF. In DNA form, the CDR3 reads TGTGCCACCAGGGGGTTCCAAGAGACCCAGTACTTC.

In nucleotides, the CDR3 is TGCAGTGCTAGATTCCCTAGCGGGAGTGATACGCAGTATTTT. It codes for CSARFPSGSDTQYF. This chain uses TRBV20-1 with TRBJ2-3, with TRBD2 identical over 10 bases. This CDR3 is 14 amino acids long. J lost 6 bases, V lost 2 bases, and 5 bases had no gene match. CDR1 DFQATT and CDR2 SNEGSKA come from the germline V gene (reference sequence).

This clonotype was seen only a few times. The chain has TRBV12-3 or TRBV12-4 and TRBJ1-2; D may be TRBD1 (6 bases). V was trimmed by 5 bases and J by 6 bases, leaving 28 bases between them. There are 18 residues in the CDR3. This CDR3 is CASSRRPLRDTLFNGYTF. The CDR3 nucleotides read TGTGCCAGCAGTCGCCGGCCTTTACGGGACACCCTATTTAATGGCTACACCTTC.

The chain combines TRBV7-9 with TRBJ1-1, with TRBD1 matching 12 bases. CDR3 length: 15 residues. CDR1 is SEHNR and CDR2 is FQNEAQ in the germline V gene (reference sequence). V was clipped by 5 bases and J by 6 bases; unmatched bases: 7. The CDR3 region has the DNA TGTGCCAGCAGCCGCTGGGACAGGGGGCAATCTGAAGCTTTCTTT. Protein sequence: CASSRWDRGQSEAFF.

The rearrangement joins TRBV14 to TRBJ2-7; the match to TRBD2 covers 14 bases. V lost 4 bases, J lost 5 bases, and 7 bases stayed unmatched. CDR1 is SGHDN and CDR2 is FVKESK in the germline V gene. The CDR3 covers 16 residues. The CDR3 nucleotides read TGTGCCAGCAGCCTTTTTCCGGGACTAGCGGGAGACGAGCAGTACTTC. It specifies CASSLFPGLAGDEQYF.